The 21 T cell receptor beta chains below all came from one sample that was sequenced in a study of T cells in Graves' hyperthyroidism and ophthalmopathy. TCR beta CDR3 sequences were amplified from RNA transcripts. First-round RT-PCR of the TCR CDR3 relied on the HTBI primer set. One entry per CDR3 protein results from TCRdb running MiXCR on the multiplex PCR reads. Of approximately 600,000 distinct CDR3 sequences detected, roughly 20% appear once; the ten largest clones hold roughly a third. Sequencing was carried out using blood. These receptors all come from a young man with Graves' ophthalmopathy.

The rearrangement links TRBV7-9 to TRBJ1-2; D ambiguous. In germline, CDR1 is SEHNR, CDR2 FQNEAQ (reference sequence). The V end lost 5 bases, the J end lost 8 bases, and 12 bases lay between the germline ends. The CDR3 has 12 residues. The chain's CDR3 is CASSNPDLGYTF. The CDR3 nucleotides read TGTGCCAGCAGCAACCCGGATTTGGGCTACACCTTC.

This clonotype was observed many times. The junction shows a germline mismatch at one end, possibly a read error. The chain couples TRBV28 to TRBJ2-7; a possible D gene is TRBD1 (5 bases). The CDR3 loop spans 13 amino acids. CDR1 and CDR2 from the germline V gene are MDHEN and SYDVKM. The CDR3 loop is CASSSRSRADHDF. DNA of the CDR3: TGTGCCAGCAGTTCTCGGAGCAGGGCCGACCACGACTTC.

Ten or more counts support this clonotype. The rearrangement joins TRBV6-1 to TRBJ1-2, with 9 bases fitting TRBD1. J gave up 8 bases and V 3 bases, and 10 bases lay outside the gene matches. The CDR3 is made up of 15 amino acids. Germline values: CDR1 MNHNS, CDR2 SASEGT. CDR3 bases: TGTGCCAGCAGTGAGAAATTACAGGGGGCGAGGGGCTACACCTTC. Amino acid sequence: CASSEKLQGARGYTF.

This clonotype was counted only a few times. The gene calls are TRBV6-2 or TRBV6-3 and TRBJ1-1; D is unclear. The CDR3 is 16 amino acids. V lost 2 bases to trimming and J lost 1 base, with 14 bases between them. Germline assignment: CDR1 MNHEY and CDR2 SVGEGT. As DNA, the CDR3 is TGTGCCAGCAGTTACACCTCCCGACGGACGAACACTGAAGCTTTCTTT. Amino acid sequence: CASSYTSRRTNTEAFF.

This clonotype came up many times. The V gene is TRBV7-2, the J gene TRBJ2-1; TRBD2 aligns across 10 bases. The CDR3 loop spans 14 amino acids. CDR1 is SGHTA and CDR2 is FQGNSA in the germline V gene. V shed 4 bases and J 7 bases; nucleotides not matched to a gene: 4. As DNA, the CDR3 is TGTGCCAGCAGCTCTAGCGGGAGCGGAAATGAGCAGTTCTTC. It encodes CASSSSGSGNEQFF.

This clonotype was observed at least ten times. The genes are TRBV27 and TRBJ1-5; the D is unclear. Per the germline V gene, CDR1 is MNHEY and CDR2 is SMNVEV (reference sequence). Deletions cut 6 bases from V and 5 bases from J, with 11 bases between. The CDR3 is 13 residues long. DNA for the CDR3: TGTGCCAGCAGAAGGGTTGCCTATCAGCCCCAGCATTTT. Protein product: CASRRVAYQPQHF.

The chain employs TRBV7-8 and TRBJ2-2, with TRBD2 identical over 9 bases. The CDR3 contains 17 residues. Germline V gene sequence: CDR1 SGHVS, CDR2 FQNEAQ. With V trimmed by 2 bases and J by 4 bases, 8 bases remained unmatched. CDR3 sequence reads: CASSLSGRTAFTGELFF. DNA of the CDR3: TGTGCCAGCAGCTTAAGCGGGAGGACAGCTTTCACCGGGGAGCTGTTTTTT.

The chain joins TRBV6-2 or TRBV6-3 to TRBJ2-1; 10 bases match TRBD1. J gave up 7 bases and V 4 bases, and 7 bases lay outside the gene matches. This CDR3 spans 15 amino acids. Germline V gene sequence: CDR1 MNHEY, CDR2 SVGEGT. CDR3 nucleotide sequence: TGTGCCAGCAGTTCCGACAGGGGGCGAATGAATGAGCAGTTCTTC. Translation gives CASSSDRGRMNEQFF.

The table lists this clonotype with a few counts. V and J are TRBV28 and TRBJ2-2; D unclear. This CDR3 has 14 amino acids. V gave up 2 bases and J gave up 5 bases, with 9 bases separating them. From germline, CDR1 is MDHEN and CDR2 SYDVKM. CDR3 nucleotides: TGTGCCAGCAGTTTAGTTTTAAGTACCGGGGAGCTGTTTTTT. Its translation is CASSLVLSTGELFF.

This clonotype came up a few times. This chain uses TRBV27 with TRBJ1-2; 9 nucleotides agree with TRBD1. Trimming cost V 4 bases and J 8 bases; bases outside gene matches: 5. The CDR3 spans 13 residues. In germline, CDR1 is MNHEY, CDR2 SMNVEV (reference sequence). Here the CDR3 DNA reads TGTGCCAGCAGTTCACGACAGGGGGGGGGCTACACCTTC. Protein product: CASSSRQGGGYTF.

The V gene is TRBV3-1, the J gene TRBJ1-2, with no clear D. CDR3 size: 15 residues. The ends were cut back, 3 bases at V and 2 bases at J, with 13 bases in the middle. Germline V gene lookup returns CDR1 LGHDT and CDR2 YNNKEL (reference sequence). The CDR3 sequence: CASSHDKGLNYGYTF. CDR3 bases: TGTGCCAGCAGCCATGACAAAGGCCTGAACTATGGCTACACCTTC.

This clonotype was counted only a few times. This chain joins TRBV7-9 and TRBJ1-4; D is undetermined. The V and J ends lost 2 bases and 0 bases respectively, with 10 bases between them. The CDR3 is made up of 16 amino acids. Germline CDR1 is SEHNR and CDR2 is FQNEAQ (reference sequence). The CDR3 spells CASSLLLWTTNEKLFF. The CDR3 nucleotides read TGTGCCAGCAGCTTACTGCTTTGGACAACTAATGAAAAACTGTTTTTT.

This clonotype was seen more than once but under ten times. This sequence joins TRBV18 and TRBJ2-5; 7 nucleotides match TRBD2. The CDR3 runs 16 residues. Germline CDR1 KGHSH, CDR2 LQKENI. J was trimmed by 2 bases and V by 3 bases; bases with no gene match: 9. CDR3 sequence: CASSPSPWEGQETQYF. The CDR3 DNA reads TGTGCCAGCTCACCCTCACCCTGGGAGGGTCAAGAGACCCAGTACTTC.

In this sample, this clonotype turned up many times. V and J are TRBV28 and TRBJ2-2, with unresolved D. CDR3 length: 16 amino acids. CDR1 MDHEN and CDR2 SYDVKM come from the germline V gene. Trimming shortened V by 7 bases and J by 1 base, and 16 bases separated the two germline ends. The CDR3 here is CASNGVRQRNTGELFF. The CDR3 DNA reads TGTGCCAGCAATGGGGTTAGGCAGAGGAACACCGGGGAGCTGTTTTTT.

This clonotype was detected only a few times. A much larger clone sits a single nucleotide away, making a read error possible. The chain carries TRBV30 and TRBJ2-3; tentative D call: TRBD2 (5 bases). The CDR3 is 14 amino acids. V was pared by 1 base and J by 3 bases, with 11 bases between. The germline gives CDR1 GTSNPN, CDR2 SVGIG (reference sequence). This chain's CDR3 is CAWSAPGRTDTQYF. The CDR3 coding sequence is TGTGCCTGGAGTGCTCCGGGAAGGACAGATACGCAGTATTTT.

This clonotype was counted at least ten times. V gene TRBV2 combines with J gene TRBJ2-7, with D possibly being TRBD2 (5 bases). The CDR3 sequence is 14 residues long. Trimming took off 8 bases at V and 6 bases at J, with 20 bases between the two ends. Germline V CDR1 and CDR2: SNHLY, FYNNEI. The CDR3 is CASGVGASRAEQYF. The CDR3 nucleotides read TGTGCCAGCGGCGTGGGAGCGTCCCGTGCCGAGCAGTACTTC.

CDR3 bases: TGTGCCATCAGTGACCTTAGGGAAAATTCACCCCTCCACTTT. The encoded protein is CAISDLRENSPLHF. V gene TRBV10-3 combines with J gene TRBJ1-6, with D hard to call. CDR3 length equals 14 residues. Germline CDR1 is ENHRY and CDR2 is SYGVKD. Trimming pared 3 bases from V and 7 bases from J, leaving 10 bases between.

This clonotype was detected many times. This chain connects TRBV2 to TRBJ2-7, with 7 nucleotides matching TRBD1. The CDR3 spans 13 residues. After removal of 4 bases from V and 3 bases from J, the junction contained 3 bases not matched to a gene. Germline CDR1 and CDR2: SNHLY and FYNNEI. The CDR3 sequence: CASSGDRDYEQYF. As DNA, the CDR3 is TGTGCCAGCAGTGGCGACAGGGACTACGAGCAGTACTTC.

This rearrangement joins TRBV5-6 to TRBJ2-1, with unresolved D. Germline loops: CDR1 SGHDT, CDR2 YYEEEE. CDR3 length: 15 amino acids. V was clipped by 4 bases and J by 0 bases, with 11 bases between them. The CDR3 bases are TGTGCCAGCAGCGTGACTCCTAGCTCCTACAATGAGCAGTTCTTC. Its translation is CASSVTPSSYNEQFF. The full variable domain, in which reference TRBV5-6 and TRBJ2-1 provide the parts outside the CDR3, is DAGVTQSPTHLIKTRGQQVTLRCSPKSGHDTVSWYQQALGQGPQFIFQYYEEEERQRGNFPDRFSGHQFPNYSSELNVNALLLGDSALYLCASSVTPSSYNEQFFGPGTRLTVL.

This clonotype showed up many times. The J gene is TRBJ2-2, the V gene TRBV10-3; D is uncertain. The CDR3 has 14 amino acids. Germline assignment: CDR1 ENHRY and CDR2 SYGVKD. Between the trimmed V and J ends, which lost 6 bases and 2 bases, there was a span of 10 bases. CDR3 region: CAIRMEPNTGELFF. The CDR3 DNA reads TGTGCCATCAGGATGGAACCTAACACCGGGGAGCTGTTTTTT.

This clonotype was seen at least ten times. The J gene is TRBJ1-1, the V gene TRBV12-3 or TRBV12-4; 8 bases fit TRBD1. This CDR3 is 15 amino acids long. V shed 3 bases, J shed 1 base, and the junction held 4 bases outside the gene matches. In DNA form, the CDR3 reads TGTGCCAGCAGTTTCCGACAGGGGCGGAACACTGAAGCTTTCTTT. Its protein product is CASSFRQGRNTEAFF.